These 20 T cell receptor beta chains originate from one sample sequenced in a study of T cell changes during pregnancy in multiple sclerosis. Libraries were prepared by immunoSEQ multiplex PCR; TCRdb keeps only in-frame clonotypes and omits some of them. Of fewer than 40,000 clones in the sample, 75% to 95% were seen once. The specimen was CD4+ T cells from peripheral blood mononuclear cells, collected in the second trimester of pregnancy. The source of these receptors is a female donor in good health, enrolled as a control in a pregnancy study.

The chain joins TRBV4-2 to TRBJ2-1; 11 bases fit TRBD2. Germline V lookup: CDR1 LGHNA, CDR2 YNFKEQ. The CDR3 is made up of 17 amino acids. V trimming: 3 bases; J trimming: 6 bases; junction bases outside the gene matches: 10. Here the CDR3 reads CASSQGYGTSGRNEQFF. CDR3 sequence (DNA): TGTGCCAGCAGCCAGGGATACGGGACTAGCGGCCGCAATGAGCAGTTCTTC.

This clone was seen a few times. The gene calls are TRBV6-1 and TRBJ1-5; 9 bases agree with TRBD1. The CDR3 extends over 13 amino acids. The germline V gene encodes CDR1 MNHNS and CDR2 SASEGT. The trim removed 6 bases at V and 7 bases at J, leaving 4 bases unmatched. The CDR3: CASRGQGQQPQHF. CDR3 in DNA: TGTGCCAGCAGGGGACAGGGCCAACAGCCCCAGCATTTT.

The gene calls are TRBV10-2 and TRBJ2-7; no firm D call. With 1 base removed from V and 1 base from J, the gap between germline ends came to 5 bases. This CDR3 has 13 residues. Germline-derived CDR1 and CDR2 are WSHSY and SAAADI. CDR3 DNA: TGCGCCAGCAGTGAGTTTCTTTCCTACGAGCAGTACTTC. Translated, it gives CASSEFLSYEQYF.

The chain carries TRBV9 and TRBJ1-1, with a weak D call TRBD1 (5 bases). V lost 0 bases and J lost 4, with 13 bases in between. Germline V gives CDR1 SGDLS, CDR2 YYNGEE. CDR3 length: 15 residues. The CDR3, as DNA: TGTGCCAGCAGCGTAGGACCAGGGTGGGGCACTGAAGCTTTCTTT. It codes for CASSVGPGWGTEAFF.

The chain couples TRBV6-5 to TRBJ2-1; 8 nucleotides match TRBD2. This CDR3 region has 15 residues. The J segment lost 0 bases and the V segment lost 10 bases, leaving 8 bases of the junction unmatched. CDR1 is MNHEY, CDR2 SVGAGI, per germline. The CDR3 sequence is CATRGLAGSYNEQFF. The DNA of the CDR3 is TGTGCCACCAGGGGCCTAGCGGGCTCCTACAATGAGCAGTTCTTC.

The chain carries TRBV5-1 and TRBJ2-3; TRBD1 matches at 8 bases. Germline trimming cut 4 bases from V and 5 bases from J; bases unmatched to any gene: 6. CDR1 and CDR2 from the germline V gene are SGHRS and YFSETQ. The CDR3 is 14 residues long. The CDR3 DNA follows: TGCGCCAGCAGCATGGGACAGGAGAGAGATACGCAGTATTTT. Encoded protein: CASSMGQERDTQYF.

The chain is built from TRBV6-5 and TRBJ2-7; perhaps TRBD1 as D (5 bases). Trimming cost V 6 bases and J 3 bases, with 9 bases left between them. The CDR3 extends over 12 amino acids. In germline, CDR1 is MNHEY, CDR2 SVGAGI. The CDR3 protein is CASRSDSYEQYF. In DNA form, the CDR3 reads TGTGCCAGCAGATCCGACAGCTACGAGCAGTACTTC.

This rearrangement joins TRBV18 to TRBJ2-1; D might be TRBD1 (6 bases). The germline CDR1 and CDR2 sequences are KGHSH and LQKENI. The CDR3 spans 15 residues. Trimming shortened V by 2 bases and J by 6 bases, and 14 bases separated the two germline ends. CDR3 loop: CASSPKRQEINEQFF. CDR3 DNA: TGTGCCAGCTCACCAAAACGACAGGAAATCAATGAGCAGTTCTTC.

The genes are TRBV5-4 and TRBJ2-6; 8 bases fit TRBD2. Losses at the gene ends were 4 bases for V and 0 bases for J; bases not matched to a gene: 6. Germline loops: CDR1 SGHNT, CDR2 YYREEE (reference sequence). This CDR3 region has 17 residues. CDR3 bases: TGTGCCAGCAGCCGCGGGGGGCTCACCTCTGGGGCCAACGTCCTGACTTTC. Amino acids: CASSRGGLTSGANVLTF.

This clone was observed a few times. This sequence joins TRBV6-5 and TRBJ2-7; TRBD1 is a possible D gene (5 bases). V gave up 4 bases and J gave up 3 bases, with 19 bases separating them. CDR1 and CDR2 (germline): MNHEY, SVGAGI. The CDR3 is 16 residues long. CDR3 amino acids: CASSSQGLGLGYEQYF. DNA of the CDR3: TGTGCCAGCAGTTCCCAGGGCCTTGGGTTGGGCTACGAGCAGTACTTC.

The V call is TRBV27, the J call TRBJ1-2; D call uncertain. V was pared by 2 bases and J by 4 bases, with 8 bases between. CDR3 length: 13 amino acids. Germline CDR1 reads MNHEY; CDR2 reads SMNVEV (reference sequence). The CDR3 sequence: CASSLRGSYGYTF. In DNA, the CDR3 is TGTGCCAGCAGTTTAAGAGGGTCCTATGGCTACACCTTC.

This chain connects TRBV6-1 to TRBJ2-7; D unresolved. This CDR3 spans 13 amino acids. Germline V lookup: CDR1 MNHNS, CDR2 SASEGT. With 3 bases removed from V and 3 bases from J, the gap between germline ends came to 9 bases. In DNA form, the CDR3 reads TGTGCCAGCAGTGATAGAAGAGGCTACGAGCAGTACTTC. Translation gives CASSDRRGYEQYF.

The chain links TRBV19 to TRBJ1-2; 7 bases align to TRBD1. This CDR3 has 15 residues. In germline, CDR1 is LNHDA, CDR2 SQIVND (reference sequence). V dropped 5 bases and J dropped 0; count of bases not matched to a gene: 6. The DNA for the CDR3 is TGTGCCAGTAGTCTCAGACAGGGAGCTAACTATGGCTACACCTTC. The encoded protein is CASSLRQGANYGYTF. Based on the CDR3 plus reference TRBV19 and TRBJ1-2, the full variable domain is DGGITQSPKYLFRKEGQNVTLSCEQNLNHDAMYWYRQDPGQGLRLIYYSQIVNDFQKGDIAEGYSVSREKKESFPLTVTSAQKNPTAFYLCASSLRQGANYGYTFGSGTRLTVV.

This chain connects TRBV19 to TRBJ2-3; TRBD2 matches at 14 bases. After removal of 5 bases from V and 0 bases from J, the junction contained 10 bases not matched to a gene. The CDR3 sequence is 19 residues long. CDR1 LNHDA and CDR2 SQIVND come from the germline V gene (reference sequence). CDR3 bases: TGTGCCAGTAGTCCCCCCGGGACTAGCGGGGGAGCTAGCACAGATACGCAGTATTTT. This translates into CASSPPGTSGGASTDTQYF.

The CDR3 loop is CASRSEQGQETQYF. In DNA, the CDR3 is TGTGCCAGTAGGTCAGAGCAGGGCCAAGAGACCCAGTACTTC. This rearrangement joins TRBV19 to TRBJ2-5; D is possibly TRBD1 (5 bases). The CDR3 extends over 14 amino acids. The germline V gene has CDR1 LNHDA and CDR2 SQIVND (reference sequence). Between the trimmed V and J ends, which lost 6 bases and 1 base, there was a span of 12 bases. The variable domain in full, with the rest retrieved from reference TRBV19 and TRBJ2-5, is DGGITQSPKYLFRKEGQNVTLSCEQNLNHDAMYWYRQDPGQGLRLIYYSQIVNDFQKGDIAEGYSVSREKKESFPLTVTSAQKNPTAFYLCASRSEQGQETQYFGPGTRLLVL.

The chain combines TRBV5-1 with TRBJ2-4; D possibly corresponds to TRBD2 (6 bases). Germline values: CDR1 SGHRS, CDR2 YFSETQ. Trimming left V 3 bases short and J 6 bases short, with 10 bases between. The CDR3 totals 13 residues. Written as DNA, the CDR3 is TGCGCCAGCAGCTCGCTCGGGGGAAACATTCAGTACTTC. The encoded protein is CASSSLGGNIQYF.

The chain combines TRBV28 with TRBJ2-7; TRBD2 matches 7 bases. The CDR3 has 16 amino acids. CDR1 MDHEN and CDR2 SYDVKM come from the germline V gene. Trimming removed 1 base from V and 0 bases from J; junction bases left unmatched: 6. The CDR3 DNA is TGTGCCAGCAGTTTATATGGGAGGGCCGTCTCCTACGAGCAGTACTTC. Residues: CASSLYGRAVSYEQYF.

The J gene is TRBJ2-3, the V gene TRBV27; 7 positions match TRBD1. The CDR3 spans 14 residues. V trimming: 4 bases; J trimming: 2 bases; junction bases outside the gene matches: 3. Germline lookup yields CDR1 MNHEY and CDR2 SMNVEV (reference sequence). The CDR3 region is CASSWTGYTDTQYF. The DNA of the CDR3 is TGTGCCAGCAGTTGGACAGGTTACACAGATACGCAGTATTTT.

The chain links TRBV5-6 to TRBJ2-4, with 11 positions matching TRBD2. The germline V gene has CDR1 SGHDT and CDR2 YYEEEE. CDR3 length equals 19 residues. The V gene end was trimmed by 3 bases and the J gene end by 0 bases; junction bases not matched to a gene: 11. CDR3 amino acids: CASSSYSGGGLLAKNIQYF. In nucleotides, the CDR3 is TGTGCCAGCAGCTCTTATAGCGGGGGGGGCCTACTAGCCAAAAACATTCAGTACTTC.

This chain joins TRBV20-1 and TRBJ1-4; D is undetermined. From germline, CDR1 is DFQATT and CDR2 SNEGSKA (reference sequence). The CDR3 covers 11 residues. CDR3 amino acids: CARTGNEKLFF. CDR3 bases: TGCGCAAGAACGGGTAATGAAAAACTGTTTTTT.